These 32 T cell receptor beta chains originate from one sample sequenced in a study of blood T cell repertoires in COVID-19. Some clones are missing from TCRdb's copy, which holds only in-frame ones; the method was immunoSEQ multiplex PCR. The sample holds about 64,000 clones, 80% to 95% seen once. Sequencing used peripheral blood. All receptors come from a woman older than 75 with active COVID-19.

This chain joins TRBV28 and TRBJ1-6, with TRBD1 matching 8 bases. V gave up 6 bases and J gave up 0 bases; unmatched junction bases: 4. The CDR3 totals 16 residues. CDR1 MDHEN and CDR2 SYDVKM come from the germline V gene. CDR3 nucleotides: TGTGCCAGCAGCTCCGGACAGGGCTCCTATAATTCACCCCTCCACTTT. It is translated as CASSSGQGSYNSPLHF.

This clone has a single count. The V gene is TRBV5-1, the J gene TRBJ2-1, with 7 bases that match TRBD2. The germline CDR1 and CDR2 sequences are SGHRS and YFSETQ. Trimming at V came to 3 bases and at J to 1 base, leaving 10 bases not matched to a gene. The CDR3 is made up of 17 amino acids. This chain's CDR3 is CASSSRVLRGSYNEQFF. Written as DNA, the CDR3 is TGCGCCAGCAGCTCCCGGGTCTTGCGGGGGTCCTACAATGAGCAGTTCTTC.

This rearrangement joins TRBV19 to TRBJ2-5, with D hard to call. The CDR3 runs 13 residues. Per germline, CDR1 LNHDA and CDR2 SQIVND (reference sequence). V was shortened by 3 bases and J by 1 base, with 6 bases between the two germline ends. The DNA for the CDR3 is TGTGCCAGTAGTATCAACAGCCAAGAGACCCAGTACTTC. The encoded protein is CASSINSQETQYF.

This clone was observed a handful of times. The chain combines TRBV4-1 with TRBJ2-7; 7 nucleotides agree with TRBD2. The CDR3 has 14 amino acids. Unmatched junction bases numbered 8, after V lost 4 bases and J lost 5 bases. Germline V CDR1 and CDR2: MGHRA, YSYEKL. CDR3 sequence: CASSPGLVRNEQYF. CDR3 bases: TGCGCCAGCAGCCCAGGACTAGTCCGGAACGAGCAGTACTTC.

The chain uses TRBV7-2 and TRBJ2-2; 11 bases line up with TRBD2. The V segment lost 4 bases and the J segment 7 bases; nucleotides outside the gene matches: 8. The CDR3 runs 16 residues. The germline CDR1 and CDR2 sequences are SGHTA and FQGNSA. The CDR3 reads CASSSNSGGVGGELFF. The CDR3 region has the DNA TGTGCCAGCAGCTCCAATAGCGGGGGGGTCGGCGGGGAGCTGTTTTTT.

V usage is TRBV27 and J usage is TRBJ1-6, with a possible D match to TRBD1 (5 bases). Trimming cost V 7 bases and J 9 bases, with 16 bases left between them. The germline CDR1 and CDR2 sequences are MNHEY and SMNVEV (reference sequence). The CDR3 length is 14 residues. The CDR3 reads CASIPGCLSSPLHF. In nucleotides, the CDR3 is TGTGCCAGCATCCCAGGGTGTTTAAGTTCACCCCTCCACTTT.

This sequence joins TRBV19 and TRBJ2-3; TRBD2 aligns across 7 bases. V dropped 4 bases and J dropped 2; count of bases not matched to a gene: 6. CDR1 and CDR2 from the germline V gene are LNHDA and SQIVND (reference sequence). There are 15 residues in the CDR3. CDR3 protein: CASSTTGGSTDTQYF. DNA of the CDR3: TGTGCCAGTAGTACTACGGGGGGATCCACAGATACGCAGTATTTT.

This clone has at least ten counts. J is TRBJ2-7 and V is TRBV21-1; TRBD1 reflects the table's D call only, with no check against the DNA. TRBV21-1 is listed as a pseudogene. The CDR3 loop spans 16 amino acids. The DNA of the CDR3 is TGTGCCAGCAGCAAAGAAAGGACAGGGTCTCCCTACGAGCAGTACGTC. Amino acid sequence: CASSKERTGSPYEQYV.

J is TRBJ2-5 and V is TRBV3-1 (or the pseudogene TRBV3-2), with D tentatively TRBD2 (6 bases). Per the germline V gene, CDR1 is LGHDT and CDR2 is YNNKEL (reference sequence). Trimming took off 5 bases at V and 2 bases at J, with 12 bases between the two ends. This CDR3 comprises 14 residues. The CDR3 nucleotides read TGTGCCAGCAGCGCGGGGTGGCTTCAAGAGACCCAGTACTTC. It codes for CASSAGWLQETQYF.

The chain links TRBV6-5 to TRBJ1-1, with D possibly being TRBD1 (5 bases). There are 12 residues in the CDR3. The germline V and J ends were trimmed by 2 bases and 5 bases, with 6 bases remaining between them. Germline V CDR1 and CDR2: MNHEY, SVGAGI. CDR3 DNA sequence: TGTGCCAGCAGTTACGGGGGGACTGAAGCTTTCTTT. Translated: CASSYGGTEAFF.

DNA of the CDR3: TGTGCCAGCAGCTTAGACCCTAGCGCCAGCTACGAGCAGTACTTC. This gives the protein CASSLDPSASYEQYF. The chain employs TRBV11-2 and TRBJ2-7; D possibly corresponds to TRBD2 (6 bases). CDR1 is SGHAT and CDR2 is FQNNGV in the germline V gene. Trimming removed 0 bases from V and 3 bases from J, with 12 bases in between. This CDR3 is 15 amino acids long.

The genes are TRBV18 and TRBJ2-6; 8 bases line up with TRBD2. The ends lost 3 bases at V and 0 bases at J; junction bases unmatched: 7. The length of the CDR3 is 18 residues. The germline gives CDR1 KGHSH, CDR2 LQKENI. In nucleotides, the CDR3 is TGTGCCAGCTCACCCCGCCGGCGGGAGGACTCTGGGGCCAACGTCCTGACTTTC. Encoded protein: CASSPRRREDSGANVLTF. The full variable domain, its missing parts supplied by reference TRBV18 and TRBJ2-6, is NAGVMQNPRHLVRRRGQEARLRCSPMKGHSHVYWYRQLPEEGLKFMVYLQKENIIDESGMPKERFSAEFPKEGPSILRIQQVVRGDSAAYFCASSPRRREDSGANVLTFGAGSRLTVL.

The CDR3 here is CASSLLAGGPYEQYF. Written as DNA, the CDR3 is TGTGCCAGCAGCTTGCTAGCGGGAGGACCTTACGAGCAGTACTTC. The genes are TRBV3-1 (or the pseudogene TRBV3-2) and TRBJ2-7; 11 positions match TRBD2. Germline CDR1 LGHDT, CDR2 YNNKEL (reference sequence). This CDR3 is built from 15 residues. V gave up 5 bases and J gave up 4 bases; unmatched junction bases: 7.

This clone was found once. The gene calls are TRBV19 and TRBJ2-6; 8 nucleotides line up with TRBD1. Per the germline V gene, CDR1 is LNHDA and CDR2 is SQIVND (reference sequence). After removal of 7 bases from V and 0 bases from J, the junction contained 8 bases not matched to a gene. The CDR3 is 17 amino acids. CDR3 protein: CASTRDRLDSGANVLTF. CDR3 sequence (DNA): TGTGCCAGTACTCGGGACAGGCTAGACTCTGGGGCCAACGTCCTGACTTTC.

The gene calls are TRBV29-1 and TRBJ1-2, with no clear D. Trimming removed 1 base at V and 8 bases at J, with 17 bases between. CDR1 and CDR2 from the germline V gene are SQVTM and ANQGSEA. The CDR3 totals 14 residues. The CDR3 loop reads CSVEVPGRLWGYTF. DNA of the CDR3: TGCAGCGTTGAAGTTCCGGGTCGCCTCTGGGGCTACACCTTC.

The V gene is TRBV19, the J gene TRBJ2-4; 7 bases align to TRBD2. Losses at the gene ends were 6 bases for V and 8 bases for J; bases not matched to a gene: 7. The CDR3 runs to 13 residues. Germline CDR1 LNHDA, CDR2 SQIVND (reference sequence). Here the CDR3 DNA reads TGTGCCAGTAGGCGGGGGACGCAGTACATTCAGTACTTC. It codes for CASRRGTQYIQYF.

The V gene is TRBV28, the J gene TRBJ2-5; 9 bases are shared with TRBD2. V shed 6 bases and J 4 bases; nucleotides not matched to a gene: 6. The CDR3 has 14 residues. Per the germline V gene, CDR1 is MDHEN and CDR2 is SYDVKM. CDR3: CASRNSGGTETQYF. Here the CDR3 DNA reads TGTGCCAGCAGGAATAGCGGGGGCACAGAGACCCAGTACTTC.

This clone was counted once. The chain employs TRBV18 and TRBJ2-7, with D unclear. CDR1 is KGHSH and CDR2 is LQKENI in the germline V gene. The CDR3 covers 13 residues. The V end was cut by 3 bases, the J end by 7 bases, with 13 bases between. Written as DNA, the CDR3 is TGTGCCAGCTCACCCCCTGTGGCCGGGGAGCAGTACTTC. Translating gives CASSPPVAGEQYF.

V is TRBV27 and J is TRBJ2-1, with D perhaps TRBD1 (6 bases). The CDR3 has 13 amino acids. CDR1 and CDR2 from the germline V gene are MNHEY and SMNVEV (reference sequence). V was shortened by 5 bases and J by 9 bases, with 14 bases between the two germline ends. The CDR3 DNA is TGTGCCAGCAGTCTACAGGGTCGCGGTGAGCAGTTCTTC. Translation gives CASSLQGRGEQFF.

The rearrangement links TRBV5-8 to TRBJ1-5, with TRBD1 matching 11 bases. Germline CDR1 is SGHTS and CDR2 is YDEGEE. The CDR3 is made up of 14 amino acids. The ends lost 4 bases at V and 6 bases at J; junction bases unmatched: 3. The CDR3 protein is CASSMGQGVQPQHF. The CDR3 region has the DNA TGTGCCAGCAGCATGGGACAGGGGGTTCAGCCCCAGCATTTT.

This rearrangement joins TRBV5-1 to TRBJ2-1; D is perhaps TRBD2 (6 bases). The germline V gene encodes CDR1 SGHRS and CDR2 YFSETQ. Trimming cost V 4 bases and J 5 bases, with 16 bases left between them. The CDR3 runs to 15 residues. CDR3 nucleotide sequence: TGCGCCAGCAGCGCTCCCGGGACTGGTCACAATGAGCAGTTCTTC. It codes for CASSAPGTGHNEQFF.

V and J are TRBV6-4 and TRBJ2-1; 13 nucleotides align to TRBD2. The CDR3 loop spans 17 amino acids. Germline values: CDR1 MRHNA, CDR2 SNTAGT. The trim removed 5 bases at V and 8 bases at J, leaving 12 bases unmatched. As DNA, the CDR3 is TGTGCCAGCAGTCAACTCCCCACTAGCGGGAGGGGAGATGAGCAGTTCTTC. Protein sequence: CASSQLPTSGRGDEQFF.

The CDR3 spells CASSSIAGVRETQYF. The DNA for the CDR3 is TGTGCCAGCAGCTCCATAGCGGGAGTCCGGGAGACCCAGTACTTC. This chain links TRBV11-2 with TRBJ2-5, with TRBD2 identical over 9 bases. The CDR3 extends over 15 amino acids. V trimming: 4 bases; J trimming: 5 bases; junction bases outside the gene matches: 8. Germline V CDR1 and CDR2: SGHAT, FQNNGV.

This rearrangement joins TRBV5-6 to TRBJ1-5, with D maybe TRBD1 (6 bases). V lost 4 bases and J lost 0, with 8 bases in between. This CDR3 is 14 amino acids long. Germline loops: CDR1 SGHDT, CDR2 YYEEEE. CDR3 amino acids: CASSGGSSNQPQHF. CDR3 nucleotides: TGTGCCAGCAGCGGGGGCAGTAGCAATCAGCCCCAGCATTTT.

This clone was observed a handful of times. V usage is TRBV28 and J usage is TRBJ2-2, with TRBD1 as a possible D gene (6 bases). V was clipped by 6 bases and J by 3 bases, with 14 bases between them. Germline values: CDR1 MDHEN, CDR2 SYDVKM. This CDR3 spans 15 amino acids. The CDR3 here is CASRLSGHHTGELFF. DNA for the CDR3: TGTGCCAGCAGACTCTCGGGACACCACACCGGGGAGCTGTTTTTT. The complete variable domain, with remaining parts taken from reference TRBV28 and TRBJ2-2, reads DVKVTQSSRYLVKRTGEKVFLECVQDMDHENMFWYRQDPGLGLRLIYFSYDVKMKEKGDIPEGYSVSREKKERFSLILESASTNQTSMYLCASRLSGHHTGELFFGEGSRLTVL.

The chain carries TRBV2 and TRBJ2-2, with a possible D match to TRBD2 (6 bases). The CDR3 contains 15 residues. Trimming took 3 bases from V and 6 from J, leaving 14 bases between them. Germline CDR1 SNHLY, CDR2 FYNNEI. CDR3 residues: CASSEPSLAPGELFF. CDR3 nucleotides: TGTGCCAGCAGTGAGCCCTCACTAGCTCCCGGGGAGCTGTTTTTT.

The chain links TRBV19 to TRBJ1-2, with no clear D. V was trimmed by 5 bases and J by 0 bases, leaving 13 bases between them. The CDR3 covers 15 residues. The germline V gene has CDR1 LNHDA and CDR2 SQIVND (reference sequence). The CDR3 DNA sequence: TGTGCCAGTAGTCCATTTCCGGGAGCTAACTATGGCTACACCTTC. Translated: CASSPFPGANYGYTF.

The chain links TRBV19 to TRBJ2-1; no clear D gene. The germline V gene has CDR1 LNHDA and CDR2 SQIVND (reference sequence). Trimming took off 3 bases at V and 2 bases at J, with 11 bases between the two ends. The CDR3 loop spans 15 amino acids. The CDR3 bases are TGTGCCAGTAGTATTTCGCCAGGAACCTACAATGAGCAGTTCTTC. Its protein is CASSISPGTYNEQFF.

This rearrangement joins TRBV9 to TRBJ2-4, with TRBD2 matching 16 bases. V gave up 0 bases and J gave up 7 bases; unmatched junction bases: 10. Germline V lookup: CDR1 SGDLS, CDR2 YYNGEE. The CDR3 consists of 19 residues. The DNA of the CDR3 is TGTGCCAGCAGCGTAGCTACAGGGACTAGCGGGGGGGCCGGGAACATTCAGTACTTC. It translates to CASSVATGTSGGAGNIQYF.

The chain joins TRBV2 to TRBJ2-1, with a weak D call TRBD2 (6 bases). The length of the CDR3 is 13 residues. The V end lost 4 bases, the J end lost 4 bases, and 8 bases lay between the germline ends. The germline V gene has CDR1 SNHLY and CDR2 FYNNEI. This CDR3 is CASSGTTYNEQFF. CDR3 DNA sequence: TGTGCCAGCAGTGGGACTACATACAATGAGCAGTTCTTC.

The V and J genes are TRBV29-1 and TRBJ2-1; D is uncertain. V lost 6 bases and J lost 15, with 21 bases in between. The V gene's germline CDR1 is SQVTM and CDR2 ANQGSEA. CDR3 length: 12 residues. The CDR3 sequence is CSVGNPGTIRFF. CDR3 nucleotide sequence: TGCAGCGTCGGAAACCCAGGAACGATACGGTTCTTC.

V usage is TRBV3-1 (or the pseudogene TRBV3-2) and J usage is TRBJ2-7; TRBD2 matches at 12 bases. This CDR3 spans 19 amino acids. The germline gives CDR1 LGHDT, CDR2 YNNKEL (reference sequence). V was pared by 4 bases and J by 3 bases, with 16 bases of the junction left unmatched. DNA of the CDR3: TGTGCCAGCAGCCTTCGGGGGACTAGCGGGTTGTCACAAGACTACGAGCAGTACTTC. Its protein is CASSLRGTSGLSQDYEQYF.